A selection of T cell receptor beta chains follows, all from one sample in a study of naive and memory T cell subsets. A single record per CDR3 protein comes from TCRdb applying MiXCR to the UMI-ligation and nested PCR reads. The sample includes around 140,000 distinct CDR3 sequences, over 20% seen only once; the top ten take roughly 0.1%. Sequenced material: naive CD4+ T cells from blood. Source of these receptors: a human donor in good health. The CDR3 runs from the conserved cysteine through the conserved F or W. D genes are given only for firm matches. The size entry is marked missing in some rows and otherwise reads once, few, many or a size class.

>-|-|TRBV28|TRBJ2-3
CASTYPPDTQYF
TGTGCCAGCACTTACCCCCCAGATACGCAGTATTTT
>-|few|TRBV7-2|TRBJ1-6
CASSYEQNSPLHF
TGTGCCAGCAGCTACGAACAAAATTCACCCCTCCACTTT
>-|few|TRBV28|TRBJ1-6
CASSLSAYNSPLHF
TGTGCCAGCAGTTTATCGGCGTATAATTCACCCCTCCACTTT
>-|-|TRBV25-1|TRBJ2-4
CASSPQGFKNIQYF
TGTGCCAGCAGTCCACAGGGTTTCAAAAACATTCAGTACTTC
>TRBD2|-|TRBV13|TRBJ2-3
CASSHWTSVPPDTQYF
TGTGCCAGCAGCCACTGGACTAGCGTACCTCCGGATACGCAGTATTTT
>TRBD1|few|TRBV20-1|TRBJ1-5
CSAIQGASNQPQHF
TGCAGTGCTATTCAGGGGGCCAGCAATCAGCCCCAGCATTTT
>-|many|TRBV18|TRBJ2-3
CASSPQGSTDTQYF
TGTGCCAGCTCACCTCAGGGGAGCACAGATACGCAGTATTTT
>-|few|TRBV7-2|TRBJ2-6
CASSSPAGANVLTF
TGTGCCAGCAGCTCCCCAGCTGGGGCCAACGTCCTGACTTTC
>TRBD2|-|TRBV18|TRBJ2-7
CASSPIPSGDYEQYF
TGTGCCAGCTCACCCATCCCTAGCGGAGACTACGAGCAGTACTTC
>-|few|TRBV7-7|TRBJ2-7
CASSLNQQSYEQYF
TGTGCCAGCAGCTTAAATCAGCAATCCTACGAGCAGTACTTC
>TRBD2|-|TRBV18|TRBJ2-1
CASSPSGRALNEQFF
TGTGCCAGCTCACCTAGCGGGAGGGCCCTTAATGAGCAGTTCTTC
>-|-|TRBV6-1|TRBJ2-3
CASAGDGKLPDTQYF
TGTGCCAGCGCTGGGGACGGGAAGCTCCCAGATACGCAGTATTTT
>-|many|TRBV6-6|TRBJ2-7
CASSYSSGTHFYEQYF
TGTGCCAGCAGTTACTCGTCGGGGACCCATTTCTACGAGCAGTACTTC
>TRBD2|-|TRBV6-5|TRBJ2-7
CASSSPVVPTTSGASYEQYF
TGTGCCAGCAGTTCCCCGGTGGTGCCCACAACTAGCGGGGCCTCCTACGAGCAGTACTTC
>-|-|TRBV28|TRBJ2-5
CASSLLGPGETQYF
TGTGCCAGCAGTTTGCTCGGACCGGGGGAGACCCAGTACTTC
>-|-|TRBV29-1|TRBJ1-4
CSVEVQLNEKLFF
TGCAGCGTTGAAGTCCAACTAAATGAAAAACTGTTTTTT